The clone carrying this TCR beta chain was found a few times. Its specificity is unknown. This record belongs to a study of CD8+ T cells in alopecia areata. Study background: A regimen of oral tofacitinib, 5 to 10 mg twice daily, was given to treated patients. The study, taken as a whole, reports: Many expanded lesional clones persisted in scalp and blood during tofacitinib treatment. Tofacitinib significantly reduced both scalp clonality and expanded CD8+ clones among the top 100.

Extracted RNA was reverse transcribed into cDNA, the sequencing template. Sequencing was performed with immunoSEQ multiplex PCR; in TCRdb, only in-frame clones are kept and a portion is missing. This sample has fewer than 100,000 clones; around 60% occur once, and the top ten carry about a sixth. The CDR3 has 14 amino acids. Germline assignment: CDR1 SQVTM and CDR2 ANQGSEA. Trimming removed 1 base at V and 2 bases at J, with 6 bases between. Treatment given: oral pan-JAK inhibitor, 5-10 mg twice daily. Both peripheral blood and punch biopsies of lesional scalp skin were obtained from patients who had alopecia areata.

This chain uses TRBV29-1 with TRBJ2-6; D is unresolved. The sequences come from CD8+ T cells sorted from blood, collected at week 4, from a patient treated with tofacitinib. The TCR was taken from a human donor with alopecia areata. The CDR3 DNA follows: TGCAGCGTTGAAGGGGGTACTGGGGCCAACGTCCTGACTTTC. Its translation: CSVEGGTGANVLTF.